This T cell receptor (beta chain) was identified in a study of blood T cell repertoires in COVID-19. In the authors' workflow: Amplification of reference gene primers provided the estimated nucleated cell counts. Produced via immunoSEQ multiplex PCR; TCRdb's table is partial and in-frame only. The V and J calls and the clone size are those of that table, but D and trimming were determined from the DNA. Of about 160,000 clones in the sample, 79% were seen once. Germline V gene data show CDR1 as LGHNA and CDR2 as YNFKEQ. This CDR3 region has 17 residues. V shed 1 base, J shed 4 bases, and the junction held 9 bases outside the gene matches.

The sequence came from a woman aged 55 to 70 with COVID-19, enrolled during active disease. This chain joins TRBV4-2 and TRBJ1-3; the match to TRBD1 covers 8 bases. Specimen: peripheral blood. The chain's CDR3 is CASSQGAQGAQGNTIYF. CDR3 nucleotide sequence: TGTGCCAGCAGCCAAGGGGCGCAGGGGGCGCAGGGAAACACCATATATTTT.